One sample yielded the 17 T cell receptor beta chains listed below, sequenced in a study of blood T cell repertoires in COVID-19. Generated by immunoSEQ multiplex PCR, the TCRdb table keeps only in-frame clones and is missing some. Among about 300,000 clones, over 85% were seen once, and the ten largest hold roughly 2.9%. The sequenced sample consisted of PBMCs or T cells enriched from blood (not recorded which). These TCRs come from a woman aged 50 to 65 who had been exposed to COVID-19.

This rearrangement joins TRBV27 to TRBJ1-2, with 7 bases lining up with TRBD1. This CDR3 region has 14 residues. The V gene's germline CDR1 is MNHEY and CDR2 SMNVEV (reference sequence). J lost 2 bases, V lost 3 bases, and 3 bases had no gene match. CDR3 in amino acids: CASSFMDRNYGYTF. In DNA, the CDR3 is TGTGCCAGCAGTTTCATGGACAGGAACTATGGCTACACCTTC.

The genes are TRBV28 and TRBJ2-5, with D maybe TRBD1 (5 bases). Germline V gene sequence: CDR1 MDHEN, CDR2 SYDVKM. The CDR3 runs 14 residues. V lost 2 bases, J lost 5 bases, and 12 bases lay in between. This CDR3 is CASSLRTYWETQYF. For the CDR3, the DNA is TGTGCCAGCAGTTTACGGACATATTGGGAGACCCAGTACTTC.

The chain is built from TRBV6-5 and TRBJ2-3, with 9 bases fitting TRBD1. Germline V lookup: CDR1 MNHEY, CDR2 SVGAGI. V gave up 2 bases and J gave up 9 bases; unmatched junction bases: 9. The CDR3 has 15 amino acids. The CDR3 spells CASSYRGQGGATQYF. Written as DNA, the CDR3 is TGTGCCAGCAGTTACCGGGGACAGGGAGGAGCGACGCAGTATTTT.

CDR3 sequence reads: CASSQDATGNYGYTF. Written as DNA, the CDR3 is TGCGCCAGCAGCCAAGATGCCACAGGGAACTATGGCTACACCTTC. The J gene is TRBJ1-2, the V gene TRBV4-1; D might be TRBD1 (6 bases). Germline assignment: CDR1 MGHRA and CDR2 YSYEKL. Between the trimmed V and J ends, which lost 0 bases and 2 bases, there was a span of 10 bases. The CDR3 sequence is 15 residues long.

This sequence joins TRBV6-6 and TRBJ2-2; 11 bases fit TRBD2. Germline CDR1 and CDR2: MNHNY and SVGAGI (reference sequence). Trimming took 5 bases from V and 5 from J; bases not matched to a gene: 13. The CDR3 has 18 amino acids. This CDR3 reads CASSRNPGLAGYTGELFF. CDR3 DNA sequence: TGTGCCAGCAGTCGCAATCCCGGACTAGCGGGTTATACCGGGGAGCTGTTTTTT.

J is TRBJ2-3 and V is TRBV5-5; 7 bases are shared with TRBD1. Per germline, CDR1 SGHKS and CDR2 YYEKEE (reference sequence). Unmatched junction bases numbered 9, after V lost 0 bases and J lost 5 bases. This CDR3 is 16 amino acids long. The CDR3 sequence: CASSLAVRGWLDTQYF. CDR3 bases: TGTGCCAGCAGCTTGGCCGTCAGGGGGTGGTTAGATACGCAGTATTTT.

CDR3 bases: TGTGCCAGCAGCTTAGAAGGAGGCGCGAACACTGAAGCTTTCTTT. It translates to CASSLEGGANTEAFF. The rearrangement joins TRBV11-1 to TRBJ1-1; D is unclear. V lost 1 base and J lost 1, with 10 bases in between. Germline V gene sequence: CDR1 SGHAT, CDR2 FQDESV (reference sequence). The CDR3 length is 15 residues.

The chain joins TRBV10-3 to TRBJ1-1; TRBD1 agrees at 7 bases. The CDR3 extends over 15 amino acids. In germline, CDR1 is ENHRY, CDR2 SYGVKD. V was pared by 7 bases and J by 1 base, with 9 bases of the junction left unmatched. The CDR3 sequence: CAIKPGGPPNTEAFF. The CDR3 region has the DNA TGTGCCATCAAGCCAGGGGGGCCTCCGAACACTGAAGCTTTCTTT.

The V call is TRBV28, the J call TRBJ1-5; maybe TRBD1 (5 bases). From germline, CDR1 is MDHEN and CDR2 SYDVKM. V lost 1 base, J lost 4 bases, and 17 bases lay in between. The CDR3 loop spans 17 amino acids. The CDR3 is CASSLLRWQTENQPQHF. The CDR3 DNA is TGTGCCAGCAGTTTATTACGGTGGCAGACAGAAAATCAGCCCCAGCATTTT.

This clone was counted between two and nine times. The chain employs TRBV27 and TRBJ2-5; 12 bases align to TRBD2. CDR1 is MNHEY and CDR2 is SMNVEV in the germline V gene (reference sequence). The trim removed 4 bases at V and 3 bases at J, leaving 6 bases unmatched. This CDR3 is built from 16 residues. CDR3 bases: TGTGCCAGCAGTTCCGGACTAGCGGGGAGGGAAGAGACCCAGTACTTC. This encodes CASSSGLAGREETQYF.

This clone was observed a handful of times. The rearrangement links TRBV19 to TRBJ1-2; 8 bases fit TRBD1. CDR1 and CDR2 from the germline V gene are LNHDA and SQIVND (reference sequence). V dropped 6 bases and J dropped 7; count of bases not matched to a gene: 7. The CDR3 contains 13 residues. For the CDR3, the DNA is TGTGCCAGTAGAGATAGGACAGGGACTGGCTACACCTTC. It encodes CASRDRTGTGYTF.

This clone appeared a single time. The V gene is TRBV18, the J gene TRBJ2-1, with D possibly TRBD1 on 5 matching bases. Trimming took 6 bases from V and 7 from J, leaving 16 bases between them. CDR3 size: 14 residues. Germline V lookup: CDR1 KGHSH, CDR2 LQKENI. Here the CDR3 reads CASSPIGDSNEQFF. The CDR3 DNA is TGTGCCAGCTCGCCAATAGGAGACAGTAATGAGCAGTTCTTC. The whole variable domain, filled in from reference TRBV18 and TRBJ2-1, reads NAGVMQNPRHLVRRRGQEARLRCSPMKGHSHVYWYRQLPEEGLKFMVYLQKENIIDESGMPKERFSAEFPKEGPSILRIQQVVRGDSAAYFCASSPIGDSNEQFFGPGTRLTVL.

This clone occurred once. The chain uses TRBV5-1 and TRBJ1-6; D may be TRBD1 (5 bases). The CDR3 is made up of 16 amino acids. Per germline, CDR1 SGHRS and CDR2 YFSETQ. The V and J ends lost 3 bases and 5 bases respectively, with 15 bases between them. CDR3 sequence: CASSSGGGNDNSPLHF. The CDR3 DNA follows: TGCGCCAGCAGCTCTGGGGGAGGGAACGATAATTCACCCCTCCACTTT.

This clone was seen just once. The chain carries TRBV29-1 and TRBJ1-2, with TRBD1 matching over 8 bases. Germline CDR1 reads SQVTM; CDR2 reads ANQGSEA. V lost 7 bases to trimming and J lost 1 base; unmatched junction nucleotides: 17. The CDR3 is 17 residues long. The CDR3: CSGWTGQGATYNYGYTF. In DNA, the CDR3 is TGCAGCGGCTGGACCGGACAGGGCGCAACGTATAACTATGGCTACACCTTC.

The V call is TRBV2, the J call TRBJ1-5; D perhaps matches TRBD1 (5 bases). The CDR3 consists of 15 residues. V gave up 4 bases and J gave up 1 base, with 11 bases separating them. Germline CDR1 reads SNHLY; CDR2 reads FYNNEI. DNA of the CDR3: TGTGCCAGCAGTGGATGGCAGGGAAGCAATCAGCCCCAGCATTTT. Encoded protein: CASSGWQGSNQPQHF.

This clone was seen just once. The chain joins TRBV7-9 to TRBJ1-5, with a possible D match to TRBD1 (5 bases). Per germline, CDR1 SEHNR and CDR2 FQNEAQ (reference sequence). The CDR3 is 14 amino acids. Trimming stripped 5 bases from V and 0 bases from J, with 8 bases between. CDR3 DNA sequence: TGTGCCAGCAGCCCGACAGCTAGCAATCAGCCCCAGCATTTT. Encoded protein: CASSPTASNQPQHF.

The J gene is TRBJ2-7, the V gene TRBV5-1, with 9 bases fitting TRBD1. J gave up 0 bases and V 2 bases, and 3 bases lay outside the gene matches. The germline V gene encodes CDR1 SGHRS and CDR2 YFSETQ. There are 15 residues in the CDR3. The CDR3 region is CASSFGQGSSYEQYF. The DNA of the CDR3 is TGCGCCAGCAGCTTTGGACAGGGGAGCTCCTACGAGCAGTACTTC.